A selection of T cell receptor beta chains follows, all from one sample in a study of blood T cell repertoires in COVID-19. Clones were sequenced by immunoSEQ multiplex PCR, and TCRdb holds only the in-frame ones, with some missing. The data contain 350,000 to 450,000 clones, 80% to 90% of them singletons. Sequenced input: peripheral blood. Receptors were obtained from a man in his forties with acute or convalescent COVID-19. Both conserved end residues are part of each CDR3. Each record gives: V gene, J gene, clone size, D gene, CDR3 DNA, CDR3 protein. The D gene is left open where the match is weak. A clone size is listed for some rows: how often the clone was seen (once, few, many), or a class if it is expanded.

>TRBV13|TRBJ2-3|NA|TRBD2
TGTGCGACCGCCCCGGGGAGGGGCACAGATACGCAGTATTTT
CATAPGRGTDTQYF
>TRBV15|TRBJ2-7|NA|TRBD1
TGTGCCACCAGCAGAAGGGGGCAGGGGGTCTACGAGCAGTACTTC
CATSRRGQGVYEQYF
>TRBV4-2|TRBJ2-2|once|NA
TGTGCCAGCAGCCAAAACAGAAACACCGGGGAGCTGTTTTTT
CASSQNRNTGELFF
>TRBV19|TRBJ2-6|NA|NA
TGTGCCAGTAGTGACCTGAGAACAGGGTACGGGGCCAACGTCCTGACTTTC
CASSDLRTGYGANVLTF
>TRBV28|TRBJ2-5|NA|NA
TGTGCCAGCAGTTTTGCGAAGGGGCCGTCTGAAGAGACCCAGTACTTC
CASSFAKGPSEETQYF
>TRBV20-1|TRBJ2-7|NA|TRBD1
TGCAGTGCTAGTGGGACAGGTCTCGACCACGAGCAGTACTTC
CSASGTGLDHEQYF
>TRBV19|TRBJ1-6|NA|TRBD1
TGTGCCAGTAGTCCCACGACGGGACAGGGCGCCCCACCCCTCCACTTT
CASSPTTGQGAPPLHF
>TRBV7-6|TRBJ2-5|NA|NA
TGTGCCAGCAGCGGAGGGGGCCTGGAGACCCAGTACTTC
CASSGGGLETQYF
>TRBV7-9|TRBJ1-3|NA|TRBD1
TGTGCCAGCAGCCAATACAGGGGGCTAAGCTCTGGAAACACCATATATTTT
CASSQYRGLSSGNTIYF
>TRBV10-3|TRBJ2-2|NA|NA
TGTGCCATCAGTGAGTCACAAAACACCGGGGAGCTGTTTTTT
CAISESQNTGELFF